This TCR beta chain emerged from a study of shared clonotypes between healthy human individuals. Study background: Per-donor plates numbered three CD4 naive, three CD4 memory, two CD8 naive and one CD8 memory.

In regard to this clone: Its antigen remains unknown.

Study-level findings and limits: Naive subsets generally exceeded memory subsets in estimated richness.

The table came from immunoSEQ multiplex PCR; TCRdb's copy has only in-frame clones and leaves some out. The profile shows around 990,000 clones, 70% to 85% of them singletons. Germline V gene data show CDR1 as SGHTA and CDR2 as FQGTGA. The V and J ends lost 1 base and 8 bases respectively, with 6 bases between them. CDR3 length equals 13 residues. Sequencing was performed on memory CD4+ T cells from PBMCs. Documented subset: CD45RA-negative fraction. The chain has TRBV7-3 and TRBJ1-6; D may be TRBD1 (6 bases). This TCR derives from a man aged 18 to 29 in good health. Some clones in this sample may be carry-over from other donors' samples. CDR3 sequence reads: CASSLNRDSPLHF. The CDR3 DNA reads TGTGCCAGCAGCTTAAACAGGGATTCACCCCTCCACTTT.